These 14 T cell receptor beta chains came from one sample sequenced in a study of neoadjuvant anti-PD-1 for oral cavity cancer. Measured with immunoSEQ multiplex PCR; TCRdb has only the in-frame clones, and not every one. The sample lists some 15,000 clones; about 67% were seen once. The sample here was PBMCs, taken before nivolumab (anti-PD-1) treatment. All receptors derive from a person between 40 and 85 years old with oral cavity squamous cell carcinoma.

The V call is TRBV5-4, the J call TRBJ1-2; TRBD1 is a possible D gene (6 bases). The CDR3 covers 15 residues. Germline assignment: CDR1 SGHNT and CDR2 YYREEE (reference sequence). The germline V and J ends were trimmed by 4 bases and 8 bases, with 21 bases remaining between them. CDR3 protein: CASSLMAGASGGYTF. In DNA, the CDR3 is TGTGCCAGCAGCCTAATGGCGGGGGCGTCGGGCGGCTACACCTTC.

The chain recombines TRBV28 with TRBJ2-7; possible D gene TRBD2, 6 bases. Germline V gene sequence: CDR1 MDHEN, CDR2 SYDVKM. Trimming took 7 bases from V and 7 from J, leaving 26 bases between them. This CDR3 region has 16 residues. This chain's CDR3 is CASTPSGSGGKWEQYF. The CDR3 region has the DNA TGTGCCAGCACCCCTTCGGGTAGCGGCGGAAAGTGGGAGCAGTACTTC.

The V gene is TRBV4-1, the J gene TRBJ2-6; D is perhaps TRBD2 (5 bases). V gave up 1 base and J gave up 0 bases, with 7 bases separating them. The CDR3 is 16 amino acids. Per the germline V gene, CDR1 is MGHRA and CDR2 is YSYEKL. Here the CDR3 reads CASSQGRGSGANVLTF. The CDR3, as DNA: TGCGCCAGCAGCCAAGGACGGGGCTCTGGGGCCAACGTCCTGACTTTC.

The V gene is TRBV30, the J gene TRBJ2-2; 8 nucleotides line up with TRBD2. The CDR3 consists of 13 residues. With V trimmed by 5 bases and J by 5 bases, 4 bases remained unmatched. Germline V gives CDR1 GTSNPN, CDR2 SVGIG (reference sequence). CDR3 in amino acids: CAWAGGWTGELFF. DNA of the CDR3: TGTGCCTGGGCGGGAGGATGGACCGGGGAGCTGTTTTTT.

The chain is built from TRBV28 and TRBJ2-7, with 10 bases that match TRBD2. Germline trimming cut 5 bases from V and 2 bases from J; bases unmatched to any gene: 9. There are 16 residues in the CDR3. The germline gives CDR1 MDHEN, CDR2 SYDVKM. The DNA of the CDR3 is TGTGCCAGCAGTCCCCCAAGGAGCGGGAGGGCCTACGAGCAGTACTTC. Translation: CASSPPRSGRAYEQYF.

This clone has only one observation. V is TRBV10-2 and J is TRBJ2-2, with 7 bases that match TRBD1. V lost 11 bases and J lost 4; bases outside the gene matches: 10. CDR3 length: 14 amino acids. Per germline, CDR1 WSHSY and CDR2 SAAADI. The CDR3 DNA reads TGCGCCGGATCCGGGACAGTCGGCACCGGGGAGCTGTTTTTT. It specifies CAGSGTVGTGELFF.

This sequence joins TRBV7-2 and TRBJ1-2; D is possibly TRBD1 (6 bases). V was clipped by 5 bases and J by 8 bases, with 15 bases between them. CDR3 length equals 13 residues. CDR1 is SGHTA and CDR2 is FQGNSA in the germline V gene. CDR3 nucleotides: TGTGCCAGCAGCCGAACGAATGGGGGCGGCTACACCTTC. Translation: CASSRTNGGGYTF.

The chain combines TRBV30 with TRBJ2-7; D ambiguous. The CDR3 is 13 amino acids. From germline, CDR1 is GTSNPN and CDR2 SVGIG (reference sequence). V lost 0 bases and J 0 bases, leaving 6 bases between the germline ends. The CDR3 loop reads CAWSVGNSYEQYF. CDR3 sequence (DNA): TGTGCCTGGAGTGTAGGGAACTCCTACGAGCAGTACTTC.

V and J are TRBV5-1 and TRBJ2-7, with D hard to call. The CDR3 loop spans 14 amino acids. CDR1 is SGHRS and CDR2 is YFSETQ in the germline V gene. The ends were cut back, 0 bases at V and 5 bases at J, with 12 bases in the middle. In DNA, the CDR3 is TGCGCCAGCAGCTTGGATGGCACCTTAAACGAGCAGTACTTC. Its translation is CASSLDGTLNEQYF.

The chain couples TRBV6-6 to TRBJ2-7; 10 positions agree with TRBD1. Germline assignment: CDR1 MNHNY and CDR2 SVGAGI (reference sequence). The length of the CDR3 is 14 residues. V gave up 4 bases and J gave up 0 bases; unmatched junction bases: 0. CDR3 nucleotide sequence: TGTGCCAGCAGTTGGACAGGGGGCTCCTACGAGCAGTACTTC. Its protein is CASSWTGGSYEQYF.

The chain joins TRBV6-4 to TRBJ2-2, with 8 bases lining up with TRBD1. The length of the CDR3 is 14 residues. J was trimmed by 7 bases and V by 8 bases; bases with no gene match: 9. The germline gives CDR1 MRHNA, CDR2 SNTAGT. CDR3 amino acids: CASGQGGENGELFF. For the CDR3, the DNA is TGTGCCAGCGGACAGGGCGGCGAGAACGGGGAGCTGTTTTTT.

The genes are TRBV25-1 and TRBJ1-5; the D gene is possibly TRBD1 (6 bases). This CDR3 region has 13 residues. Germline V lookup: CDR1 MGHDK, CDR2 SYGVNS. V lost 6 bases and J lost 8, with 14 bases in between. DNA of the CDR3: TGTGCCAGCAGGAGGGGGGGTTCAGAGCCCCAGCATTTT. Encoded protein: CASRRGGSEPQHF.

This chain joins TRBV30 and TRBJ1-1; no clear D. The germline CDR1 and CDR2 sequences are GTSNPN and SVGIG (reference sequence). Trimming removed 0 bases from V and 0 bases from J, with 11 bases in between. The CDR3 extends over 15 amino acids. CDR3 DNA: TGTGCCTGGAGTGTATTCATAAACATGAACACTGAAGCTTTCTTT. This gives the protein CAWSVFINMNTEAFF.

This chain connects TRBV28 to TRBJ1-5, with 7 bases lining up with TRBD1. From germline, CDR1 is MDHEN and CDR2 SYDVKM. CDR3 length: 16 residues. Trimming cost V 3 bases and J 5 bases; bases outside gene matches: 10. CDR3 nucleotide sequence: TGTGCCAGCAGTTTGAGAGGGGGCCAGACAGATCAGCCCCAGCATTTT. Residues: CASSLRGGQTDQPQHF. The full variable domain, in which reference TRBV28 and TRBJ1-5 provide the parts outside the CDR3, is DVKVTQSSRYLVKRTGEKVFLECVQDMDHENMFWYRQDPGLGLRLIYFSYDVKMKEKGDIPEGYSVSREKKERFSLILESASTNQTSMYLCASSLRGGQTDQPQHFGDGTRLSIL.